This T cell receptor (beta chain) was sequenced in a study of blood T cell repertoires in COVID-19. Only in-frame clones appear in the TCRdb table, and some are missing; sequencing was by immunoSEQ multiplex PCR. This table has roughly 180,000 clones, more than 75% appearing once. The V gene end was trimmed by 3 bases and the J gene end by 7 bases; junction bases not matched to a gene: 4. Germline assignment: CDR1 SEHNR and CDR2 FQNEAQ (reference sequence). The CDR3 extends over 13 amino acids. The sequencing input was peripheral blood. The chain joins TRBV7-9 to TRBJ1-2; 8 bases match TRBD1. The TCR originated in a woman between 50 and 59 years old with active or convalescent COVID-19. CDR3 sequence: CASSLGTGFGYTF. In DNA, the CDR3 is TGTGCCAGCAGCTTGGGGACAGGCTTTGGCTACACCTTC.